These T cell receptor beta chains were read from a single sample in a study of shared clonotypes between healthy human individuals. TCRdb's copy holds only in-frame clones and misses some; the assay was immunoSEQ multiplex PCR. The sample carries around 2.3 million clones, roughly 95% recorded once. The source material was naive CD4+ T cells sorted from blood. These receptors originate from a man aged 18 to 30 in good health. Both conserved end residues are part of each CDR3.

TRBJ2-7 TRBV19 CASSISGQFEQYF
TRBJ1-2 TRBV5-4 CASRKAGENYGYTF
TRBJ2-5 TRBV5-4 CASSLLGREETQYF
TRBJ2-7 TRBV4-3 CASSHQTGDYEQYF
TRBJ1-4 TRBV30 CAWSFPGQGIYGEKLFF
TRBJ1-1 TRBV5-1 CASSSGRTGENTEAFF
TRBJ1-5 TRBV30 CAWSGQGAGQPQHF
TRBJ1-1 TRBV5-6 CASSLGRDTEAFF
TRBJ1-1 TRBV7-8 CASSLGVGTEAFF
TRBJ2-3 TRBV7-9 CASSFTATQYF
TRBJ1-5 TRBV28 CASSSAAEYQPQHF
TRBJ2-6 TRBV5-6 CASSLVPGKSANVLTF
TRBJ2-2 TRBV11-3 CASSLGQGRRNTGELFF
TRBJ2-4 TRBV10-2 CASNQAGAKNIQYF
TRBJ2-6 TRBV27 CASSPGQVLANVLTF
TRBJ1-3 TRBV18 CASSPPGQGNTIYF
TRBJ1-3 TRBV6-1 CASSEARTGGGNTIYF
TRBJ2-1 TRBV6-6 CASNRAYNEQFF
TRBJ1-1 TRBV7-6 CASSLATQGARTEAFF
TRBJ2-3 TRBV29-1 CSVEIGREGTDTQYF
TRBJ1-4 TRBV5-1 CASSRGEGGNEKLFF
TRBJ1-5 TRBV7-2 CASSLARAGNQPQHF
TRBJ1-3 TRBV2 CASSATGVGGNTIYF
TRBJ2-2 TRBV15 CATSRDMGWEDTNTGELFF
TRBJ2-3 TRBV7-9 CASRTNSGRSTDTQYF